A selection of T cell receptor beta chains follows, all from one sample in a study of blood T cells in healthy people across ages. TCRdb re-analysed the 5' RACE reads in MiXCR, keeping a single row per CDR3 protein. The sample gives 1.5 million to 2 million distinct CDR3 sequences, 28% of which show up once; 7.7% is in the top ten. The sequenced sample consisted of blood. These receptors originate from a woman in her twenties or thirties in good health. Both conserved end residues are part of each CDR3. D genes are given only for firm matches. Only some rows state a clone size, as once, few, many or a class for expanded clones.

V gene	D gene	clone size	CDR3 length	J gene	CDR3 protein	CDR3 DNA
TRBV2	NA	few	13	TRBJ1-5	CASSVEGTQPQHF	TGTGCCAGCAGTGTTGAGGGAACCCAGCCCCAGCATTTT
TRBV7-9	TRBD1	NA	14	TRBJ1-6	CASHGDRGNSPLHF	TGTGCCAGCCACGGGGACAGGGGGAATTCACCCCTCCACTTT
TRBV6-6	NA	NA	16	TRBJ2-3	CASSYPASDRGDTQYF	TGTGCCAGCAGTTATCCCGCTAGCGACAGAGGGGATACGCAGTATTTT
TRBV7-2	TRBD1	once	17	TRBJ2-5	CASSLGGRTGGRETQYF	TGTGCCAGCAGCTTAGGTGGGAGGACAGGGGGCCGGGAGACCCAGTACTTC
TRBV20-1	TRBD2	many	16	TRBJ2-5	CSARPGLAGVRETQYF	TGCAGTGCTAGACCGGGACTAGCGGGAGTAAGAGAGACCCAGTACTTC
TRBV5-1	NA	NA	15	TRBJ2-2	CASSFGGTNTGELFF	TGCGCCAGCAGCTTTGGGGGGACGAACACCGGGGAGCTGTTTTTT
TRBV12-3/TRBV12-4	NA	few	14	TRBJ2-1	CASREGSLEGEQFF	TGTGCCAGCAGGGAGGGGTCCCTGGAAGGTGAGCAGTTCTTC
TRBV2	NA	few	14	TRBJ1-4	CASNRVSMGEKLVF	TGTGCCAGCAATCGGGTCAGCATGGGGGAAAAACTGGTTTTT
TRBV6-1	TRBD2	few	16	TRBJ2-7	CASTGLAVSSYNEQYF	TGTGCCAGCACCGGACTAGCGGTAAGCTCCTACAATGAGCAGTACTTC
TRBV12-3/TRBV12-4	NA	many	13	TRBJ2-5	CASRPQGQETQYF	TGTGCCAGCAGACCCCAGGGGCAAGAGACCCAGTACTTC
TRBV6-1	NA	many	18	TRBJ2-6	CASRTWYQRGSGANVLTF	TGTGCCAGCAGGACCTGGTACCAACGGGGCTCTGGGGCCAACGTCCTGACTTTC